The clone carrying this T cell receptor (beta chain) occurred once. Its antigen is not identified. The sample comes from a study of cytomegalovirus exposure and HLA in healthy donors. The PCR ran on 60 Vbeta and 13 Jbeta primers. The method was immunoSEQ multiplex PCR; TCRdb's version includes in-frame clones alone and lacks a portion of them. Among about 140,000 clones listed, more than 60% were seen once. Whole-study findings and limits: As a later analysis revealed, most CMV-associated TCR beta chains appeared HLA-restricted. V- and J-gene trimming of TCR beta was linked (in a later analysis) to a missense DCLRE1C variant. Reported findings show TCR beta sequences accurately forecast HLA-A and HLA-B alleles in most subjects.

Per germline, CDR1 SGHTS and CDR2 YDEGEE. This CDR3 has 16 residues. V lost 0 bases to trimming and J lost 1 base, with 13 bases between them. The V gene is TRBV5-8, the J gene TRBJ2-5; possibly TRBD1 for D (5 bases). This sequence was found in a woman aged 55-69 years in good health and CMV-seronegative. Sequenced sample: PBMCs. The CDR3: CASSLVTQAFQETQYF. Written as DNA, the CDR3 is TGTGCCAGCAGCTTGGTGACACAGGCTTTCCAAGAGACCCAGTACTTC.